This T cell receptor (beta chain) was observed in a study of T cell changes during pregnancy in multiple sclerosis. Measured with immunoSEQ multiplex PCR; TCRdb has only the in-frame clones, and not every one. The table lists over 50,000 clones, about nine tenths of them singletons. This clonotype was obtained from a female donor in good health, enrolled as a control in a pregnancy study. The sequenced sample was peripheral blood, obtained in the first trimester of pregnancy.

Here the CDR3 DNA reads TGTGCCAGCAGTGAAATGGGACTATACACAGATACGCAGTATTTT. This encodes CASSEMGLYTDTQYF. V and J are TRBV6-1 and TRBJ2-3, with 7 bases matching TRBD2. V dropped 2 bases and J dropped 2; count of bases not matched to a gene: 4. Germline values: CDR1 MNHNS, CDR2 SASEGT. The CDR3 contains 15 residues.